The 3 T cell receptor beta chains given below trace back to one sample, sequenced in a study of blood T cell repertoires in COVID-19. Libraries were prepared by immunoSEQ multiplex PCR; TCRdb keeps only in-frame clonotypes and omits some of them. The table has hundreds of thousands of clones, around 90% seen once. The sequencing sample was made of PBMCs or T cells enriched from blood (not recorded which). The source of these receptors is a man in his fifties or sixties who had recovered from COVID-19.

The CDR3 protein is CSVLTRRNTGELFF. The CDR3, as DNA: TGCAGCGTCCTCACGCGGAGGAACACCGGGGAGCTGTTTTTT. The V gene is TRBV29-1, the J gene TRBJ2-2; D remains ambiguous. The CDR3 totals 14 residues. Trimming removed 6 bases at V and 1 base at J, with 12 bases between. Germline lookup yields CDR1 SQVTM and CDR2 ANQGSEA.

V and J are TRBV5-1 and TRBJ2-3; 8 nucleotides align to TRBD2. Trimming at V came to 7 bases and at J to 4 bases, leaving 8 bases not matched to a gene. The CDR3 consists of 14 residues. The germline CDR1 and CDR2 sequences are SGHRS and YFSETQ. For the CDR3, the DNA is TGCGCCAGCGCTAAACTCGGGGGGGCAGATACGCAGTATTTT. It yields the protein CASAKLGGADTQYF.

The rearrangement links TRBV6-5 to TRBJ2-3; a weak D match, TRBD1 (6 bases). Between the trimmed V and J ends, which lost 4 bases and 2 bases, there was a span of 16 bases. The CDR3 covers 16 residues. CDR1 MNHEY and CDR2 SVGAGI come from the germline V gene. The CDR3 DNA follows: TGTGCCAGCAGTTGGGAACAGGGACGGCCCACAGATACGCAGTATTTT. Translated, it gives CASSWEQGRPTDTQYF.